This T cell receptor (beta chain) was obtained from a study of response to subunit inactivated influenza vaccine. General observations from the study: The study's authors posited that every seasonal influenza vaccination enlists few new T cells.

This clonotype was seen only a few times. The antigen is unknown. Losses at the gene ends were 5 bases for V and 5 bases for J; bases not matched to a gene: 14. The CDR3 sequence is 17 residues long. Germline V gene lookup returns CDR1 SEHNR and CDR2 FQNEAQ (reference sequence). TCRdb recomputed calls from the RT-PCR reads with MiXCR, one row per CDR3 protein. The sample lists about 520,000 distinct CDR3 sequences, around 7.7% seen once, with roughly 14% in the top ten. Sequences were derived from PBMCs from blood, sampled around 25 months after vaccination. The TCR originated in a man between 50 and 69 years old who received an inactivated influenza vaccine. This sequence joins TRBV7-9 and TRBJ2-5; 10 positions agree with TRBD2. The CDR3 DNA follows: TGTGCCAGCAGCCAAACCTGGACTAGCGGTTCTAGGGAGACCCAGTACTTC. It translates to CASSQTWTSGSRETQYF.